The 16 T cell receptor beta chains in this list originate from one sample, sequenced in a study of blood T cell repertoires in COVID-19. Assay: immunoSEQ multiplex PCR; the TCRdb copy retains only in-frame clones and omits some. This table holds tens of thousands of clones, just over 85% found once. Input material: peripheral blood. Receptors originate from a man aged 25-45 years with acute or convalescent COVID-19.

This chain uses TRBV5-4 with TRBJ1-2, with D perhaps TRBD1 (6 bases). Per germline, CDR1 SGHNT and CDR2 YYREEE (reference sequence). CDR3 length equals 13 residues. Deletions cut 3 bases from V and 8 bases from J, with 14 bases between. The CDR3 is CASSSTGLEGYTF. The CDR3 DNA is TGTGCCAGCAGCTCCACAGGGTTGGAGGGCTACACCTTC.

The chain uses TRBV11-2 and TRBJ2-7; D might be TRBD1 (6 bases). With 4 bases removed from V and 5 bases from J, the gap between germline ends came to 15 bases. The CDR3 runs to 14 residues. Looked up from germline, CDR1 is SGHAT and CDR2 is FQNNGV. This CDR3 is CASSSLQGLDEQYF. In DNA form, the CDR3 reads TGTGCCAGCAGCTCTCTCCAGGGGCTCGACGAGCAGTACTTC.

The V gene is TRBV3-1 (or the pseudogene TRBV3-2), the J gene TRBJ1-4; D remains unclear. The CDR3 has 14 residues. V was shortened by 3 bases and J by 0 bases, with 5 bases between the two germline ends. Germline CDR1 and CDR2: LGHDT and YNNKEL (reference sequence). As DNA, the CDR3 is TGTGCCAGCAGCCAGGGCTCAACTAATGAAAAACTGTTTTTT. It codes for CASSQGSTNEKLFF.

This chain joins TRBV4-3 and TRBJ2-2; 12 positions match TRBD2. Germline CDR1 is LGHNA and CDR2 is YSLEER. The CDR3 runs to 17 residues. The trim removed 3 bases at V and 5 bases at J, leaving 7 bases unmatched. CDR3 in DNA: TGCGCCAGCAGCCACCCGCGGACTAGCGGGGTAACCGGGGAGCTGTTTTTT. Translating gives CASSHPRTSGVTGELFF.

This sequence joins TRBV6-5 and TRBJ1-5; 7 bases are shared with TRBD1. The length of the CDR3 is 16 residues. Germline loops: CDR1 MNHEY, CDR2 SVGAGI. V was clipped by 2 bases and J by 6 bases; unmatched bases: 10. The CDR3 is CASSYATGYLGQPQHF. CDR3 sequence (DNA): TGTGCCAGCAGTTACGCGACAGGGTATCTGGGTCAGCCCCAGCATTTT.

The chain combines TRBV21-1 with TRBJ1-5; the table's TRBD1 call for D was not verified on the DNA. TRBV21-1 is noted as a pseudogene. This CDR3 is 13 amino acids long. CDR3 DNA sequence: TGTGCCAGCACGCAGAATAGCAATCAGCCCCAGCATTTT. Its translation is CASTQNSNQPQHF.

The rearrangement joins TRBV15 to TRBJ2-1, with D unclear. The germline V and J ends were trimmed by 0 bases and 6 bases, with 9 bases remaining between them. The CDR3 is 14 residues long. Germline V gene sequence: CDR1 LNHNV, CDR2 YYDKDF (reference sequence). The chain's CDR3 is CATSRDPASNEQFF. The DNA of the CDR3 is TGTGCCACCAGCAGAGATCCGGCTAGCAATGAGCAGTTCTTC.

V gene TRBV5-1 combines with J gene TRBJ1-1, with 9 bases identical to TRBD1. V trimming: 4 bases; J trimming: 6 bases; junction bases outside the gene matches: 10. The CDR3 sequence is 15 residues long. Per the germline V gene, CDR1 is SGHRS and CDR2 is YFSETQ. For the CDR3, the DNA is TGCGCCAGCAGCCTCCGACCGGGACAGGGCCCTGAAGCTTTCTTT. Its protein is CASSLRPGQGPEAFF.

CDR3 loop: CASSLEFMNTEAFF. The CDR3 coding sequence is TGCGCCAGCAGCCTCGAGTTCATGAACACTGAAGCTTTCTTT. The rearrangement links TRBV5-1 to TRBJ1-1; D call uncertain. The CDR3 contains 14 residues. The germline V gene encodes CDR1 SGHRS and CDR2 YFSETQ. The V gene lost 4 bases and the J gene lost 0 bases, with 10 bases spanning the gap.

The chain uses TRBV6-6 and TRBJ1-6, with TRBD1 matching over 7 bases. The CDR3 covers 16 residues. The germline CDR1 and CDR2 sequences are MNHNY and SVGAGI (reference sequence). V gave up 2 bases and J gave up 6 bases; unmatched junction bases: 7. CDR3 nucleotide sequence: TGTGCCAGCAGTTACGACAGGGTGTACACTAATTCACCCCTCCACTTT. Translated: CASSYDRVYTNSPLHF.

The rearrangement joins TRBV3-1 (or the pseudogene TRBV3-2) to TRBJ2-3, with 9 nucleotides matching TRBD1. V gave up 0 bases and J gave up 5 bases; unmatched junction bases: 3. This CDR3 comprises 15 residues. Germline CDR1 and CDR2: LGHDT and YNNKEL (reference sequence). This chain's CDR3 is CASSQDWDREDTQYF. Written as DNA, the CDR3 is TGTGCCAGCAGCCAAGATTGGGACAGGGAAGATACGCAGTATTTT.

This chain joins TRBV5-4 and TRBJ2-5; TRBD2 agrees at 16 bases. Per germline, CDR1 SGHNT and CDR2 YYREEE (reference sequence). The CDR3 is 17 amino acids. V shed 4 bases, J shed 1 base, and the junction held 4 bases outside the gene matches. The CDR3 here is CASSRGLAGGFQETQYF. The CDR3 DNA reads as TGTGCCAGCAGCAGGGGACTAGCGGGGGGGTTCCAAGAGACCCAGTACTTC.

The chain uses TRBV5-4 and TRBJ1-1; 7 bases agree with TRBD1. This CDR3 is built from 15 residues. V shed 0 bases, J shed 3 bases, and the junction held 5 bases outside the gene matches. From germline, CDR1 is SGHNT and CDR2 YYREEE (reference sequence). CDR3 coding DNA: TGTGCCAGCAGCTTGGCCCAGGGGGATCACACTGAAGCTTTCTTT. Translated: CASSLAQGDHTEAFF.

The V call is TRBV7-2, the J call TRBJ1-5, with a tentative D call TRBD1 (5 bases). Germline V gene lookup returns CDR1 SGHTA and CDR2 FQGNSA. This CDR3 region has 17 residues. V was clipped by 1 base and J by 1 base, with 14 bases between them. The CDR3 loop reads CASSLGSGAQSNQPQHF. CDR3 DNA sequence: TGTGCCAGCAGCTTAGGTAGCGGGGCGCAGAGCAATCAGCCCCAGCATTTT.

This sequence joins TRBV5-6 and TRBJ1-1; D unresolved. The CDR3 sequence is 16 residues long. The V gene lost 3 bases and the J gene lost 1 base, with 16 bases spanning the gap. The V gene's germline CDR1 is SGHDT and CDR2 YYEEEE. The CDR3 loop reads CASSSIRVGGNTEAFF. CDR3 nucleotides: TGTGCCAGCAGCTCAATTCGGGTGGGAGGGAACACTGAAGCTTTCTTT. The variable domain in full, completed from reference TRBV5-6 and TRBJ1-1, reads DAGVTQSPTHLIKTRGQQVTLRCSPKSGHDTVSWYQQALGQGPQFIFQYYEEEERQRGNFPDRFSGHQFPNYSSELNVNALLLGDSALYLCASSSIRVGGNTEAFFGQGTRLTVV.

V usage is TRBV18 and J usage is TRBJ2-7; 9 nucleotides line up with TRBD1. Germline V lookup: CDR1 KGHSH, CDR2 LQKENI. The V segment lost 3 bases and the J segment 8 bases; nucleotides outside the gene matches: 8. The CDR3 consists of 14 residues. Here the CDR3 reads CASSPGDRVNKQYF. The CDR3 DNA reads as TGTGCCAGCTCACCTGGGGACAGGGTGAATAAGCAGTACTTC. Full variable domain (outside the CDR3, taken from reference TRBV18 and TRBJ2-7): NAGVMQNPRHLVRRRGQEARLRCSPMKGHSHVYWYRQLPEEGLKFMVYLQKENIIDESGMPKERFSAEFPKEGPSILRIQQVVRGDSAAYFCASSPGDRVNKQYFGPGTRLTVT.